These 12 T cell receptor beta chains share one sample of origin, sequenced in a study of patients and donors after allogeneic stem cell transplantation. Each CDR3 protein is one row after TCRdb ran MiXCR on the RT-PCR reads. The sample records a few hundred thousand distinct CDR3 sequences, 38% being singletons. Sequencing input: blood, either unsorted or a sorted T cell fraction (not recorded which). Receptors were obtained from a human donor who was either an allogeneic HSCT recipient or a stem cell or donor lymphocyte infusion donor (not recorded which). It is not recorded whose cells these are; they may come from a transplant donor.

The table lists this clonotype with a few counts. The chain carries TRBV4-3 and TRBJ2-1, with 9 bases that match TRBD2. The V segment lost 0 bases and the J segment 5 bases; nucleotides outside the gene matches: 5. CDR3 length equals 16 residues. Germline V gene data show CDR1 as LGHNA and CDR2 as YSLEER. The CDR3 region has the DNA TGCGCCAGCAGCCAAGATGAGCGGGGGGCCAACAATGAGCAGTTCTTC. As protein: CASSQDERGANNEQFF.

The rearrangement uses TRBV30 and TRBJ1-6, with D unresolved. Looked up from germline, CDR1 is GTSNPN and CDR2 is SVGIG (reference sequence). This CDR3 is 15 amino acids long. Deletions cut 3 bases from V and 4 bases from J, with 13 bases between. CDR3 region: CAWSRGRPYNSPLHF. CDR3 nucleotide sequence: TGTGCCTGGAGCCGAGGGCGGCCTTATAATTCACCCCTCCACTTT. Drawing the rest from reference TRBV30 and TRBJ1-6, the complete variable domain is SQTIHQWPATLVQPVGSPLSLECTVEGTSNPNLYWYRQAAGRGLQLLFYSVGIGQISSEVPQNLSASRPQDRQFILSSKKLLLSDSGFYLCAWSRGRPYNSPLHFGNGTRLTVT.

Here the CDR3 DNA reads TGTGCCAGCAGCGAGGGACAGGGGGCAACAGATACGCAGTATTTT. This translates into CASSEGQGATDTQYF. The J gene is TRBJ2-3, the V gene TRBV6-4, with 12 bases fitting TRBD1. Germline V CDR1 and CDR2: MRHNA, SNTAGT. This CDR3 is 15 amino acids long. J lost 3 bases, V lost 6 bases, and 4 bases had no gene match.

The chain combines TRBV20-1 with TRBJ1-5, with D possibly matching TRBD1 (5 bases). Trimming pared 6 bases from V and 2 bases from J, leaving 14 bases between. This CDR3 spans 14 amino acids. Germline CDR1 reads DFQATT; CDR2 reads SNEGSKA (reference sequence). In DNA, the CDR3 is TGCAGTGCCCGGGACTCCCAGGGCAATCAGCCCCAGCATTTT. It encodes CSARDSQGNQPQHF.

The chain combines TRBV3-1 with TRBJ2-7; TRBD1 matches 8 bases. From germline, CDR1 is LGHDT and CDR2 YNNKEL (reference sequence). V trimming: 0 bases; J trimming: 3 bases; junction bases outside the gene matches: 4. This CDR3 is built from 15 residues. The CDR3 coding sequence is TGTGCCAGCAGCCAAGAGGACAGGGCTGTCTACGAGCAGTACTTC. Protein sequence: CASSQEDRAVYEQYF.

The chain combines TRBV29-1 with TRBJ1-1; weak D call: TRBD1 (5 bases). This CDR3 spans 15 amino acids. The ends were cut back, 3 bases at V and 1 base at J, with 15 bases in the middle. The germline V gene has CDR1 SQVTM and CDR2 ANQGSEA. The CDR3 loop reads CSVDKFVGGNTEAFF. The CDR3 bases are TGCAGCGTTGATAAATTTGTGGGGGGGAACACTGAAGCTTTCTTT.

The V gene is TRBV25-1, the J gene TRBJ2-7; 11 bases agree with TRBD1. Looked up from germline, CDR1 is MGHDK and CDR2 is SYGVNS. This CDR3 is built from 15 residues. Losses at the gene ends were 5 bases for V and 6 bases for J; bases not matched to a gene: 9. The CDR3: CASSMGGQGVSEQYF. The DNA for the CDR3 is TGTGCCAGCAGTATGGGGGGACAGGGGGTCTCCGAGCAGTACTTC.

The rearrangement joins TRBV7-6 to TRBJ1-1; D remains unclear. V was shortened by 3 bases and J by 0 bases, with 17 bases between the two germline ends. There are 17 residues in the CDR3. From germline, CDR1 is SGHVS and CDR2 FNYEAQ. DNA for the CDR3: TGTGCCAGCAGCTTTGGGGAGACTTGGGCCCTGAACACTGAAGCTTTCTTT. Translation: CASSFGETWALNTEAFF.

CDR3 sequence reads: CASSFADSVYEQYF. CDR3 bases: TGTGCCAGCAGTTTTGCAGATTCCGTCTACGAGCAGTACTTC. The chain is built from TRBV12-3 or TRBV12-4 and TRBJ2-7; no firm D call. The CDR3 contains 14 residues. V lost 3 bases and J lost 3, with 12 bases in between.

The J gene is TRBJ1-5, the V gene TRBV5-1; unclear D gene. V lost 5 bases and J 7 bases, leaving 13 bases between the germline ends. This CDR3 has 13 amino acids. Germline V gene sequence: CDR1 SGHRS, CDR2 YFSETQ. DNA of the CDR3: TGCGCCAGCAGGGCCGGCGAAAACCAGCCCCAGCATTTT. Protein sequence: CASRAGENQPQHF.

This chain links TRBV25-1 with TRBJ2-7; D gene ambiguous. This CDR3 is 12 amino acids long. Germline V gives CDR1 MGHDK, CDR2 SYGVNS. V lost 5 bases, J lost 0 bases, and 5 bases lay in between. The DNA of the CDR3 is TGTGCCAGCAGTAAGAACTCCTACGAGCAGTACTTC. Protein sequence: CASSKNSYEQYF.

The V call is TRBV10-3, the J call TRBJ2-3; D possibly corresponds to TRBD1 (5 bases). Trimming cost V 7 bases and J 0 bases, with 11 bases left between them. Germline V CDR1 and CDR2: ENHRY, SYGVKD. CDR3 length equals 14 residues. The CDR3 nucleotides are TGTGCCATCAATGACAGACAAAGCACAGATACGCAGTATTTT. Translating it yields CAINDRQSTDTQYF.